The clone carrying this T cell receptor beta chain appeared many times. This CDR3 region has 14 residues. Germline CDR1 is MDHEN and CDR2 is SYDVKM. Losses at the gene ends were 8 bases for V and 4 bases for J; bases not matched to a gene: 9. The sample is drawn from a study of early T cells in non-severe SARS-CoV-2 infection. The TCR library protocol was used to attach unique molecular identifiers. These identifiers were attached to individual cDNA molecules. TCRdb re-derived calls from the 5' RACE reads in MiXCR, one entry per CDR3 protein. The profile covers 30,000 to 35,000 distinct CDR3 sequences, with 4.1% appearing a single time and about 6% taken by the ten largest.

Specimen: whole blood. The TCR originated in an adult who was a healthcare worker with PCR-confirmed SARS-CoV-2 infection or an uninfected control (not recorded which). The gene calls are TRBV28 and TRBJ2-7, with TRBD2 matching 9 bases. CDR3 bases: TGTGCCAGCGCGCAAGGACTAGCGCCGTACGAGCAGTACTTC. It is translated as CASAQGLAPYEQYF.